This paragraph covers one TCR beta chain sequence. TCRdb reanalysed the RT-PCR reads using MiXCR and keeps one entry per CDR3 protein. The data hold approximately 700,000 distinct CDR3 sequences, with around a sixth observed a single time. The CDR3 is 15 amino acids. Germline CDR1 MDHEN, CDR2 SYDVKM. V lost 6 bases, J lost 4 bases, and 11 bases stayed unmatched. This sample stems from a study of response to subunit inactivated influenza vaccine. The input for sequencing was PBMCs from blood, taken roughly 12 days after vaccination. The receptor's source is a man in his forties or fifties who received an inactivated influenza vaccine. The chain carries TRBV28 and TRBJ2-7; 8 positions match TRBD2. The CDR3 reads CASSGGAQGRYEQYF. CDR3 bases: TGTGCCAGCAGCGGGGGGGCTCAGGGGAGGTACGAGCAGTACTTC.